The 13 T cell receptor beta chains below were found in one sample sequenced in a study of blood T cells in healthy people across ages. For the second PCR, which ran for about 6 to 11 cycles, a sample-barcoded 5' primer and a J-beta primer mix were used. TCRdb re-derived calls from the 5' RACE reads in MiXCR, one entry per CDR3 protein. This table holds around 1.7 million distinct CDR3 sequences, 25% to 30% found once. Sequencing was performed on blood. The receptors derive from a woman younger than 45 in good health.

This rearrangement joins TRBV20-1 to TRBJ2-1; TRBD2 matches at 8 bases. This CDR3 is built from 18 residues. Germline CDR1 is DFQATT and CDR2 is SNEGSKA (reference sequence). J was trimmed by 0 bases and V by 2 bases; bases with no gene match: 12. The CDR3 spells CSARPLFLAGNSYNEQFF. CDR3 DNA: TGCAGTGCTAGACCCCTTTTTCTAGCGGGTAACTCCTACAATGAGCAGTTCTTC.

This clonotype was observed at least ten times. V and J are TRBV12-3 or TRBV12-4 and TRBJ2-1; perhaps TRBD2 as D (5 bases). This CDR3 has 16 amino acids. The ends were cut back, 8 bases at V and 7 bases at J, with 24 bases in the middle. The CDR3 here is CASSPEVPAGVNEQFF. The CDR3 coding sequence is TGTGCCAGCTCCCCTGAGGTGCCCGCCGGGGTTAATGAGCAGTTCTTC.

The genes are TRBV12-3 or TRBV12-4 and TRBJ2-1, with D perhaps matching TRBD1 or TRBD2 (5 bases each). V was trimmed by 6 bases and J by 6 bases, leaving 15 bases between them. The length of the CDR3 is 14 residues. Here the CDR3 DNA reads TGTGCCAGCAGAGCCCCGGGACCCTCCAATGAGCAGTTCTTC. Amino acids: CASRAPGPSNEQFF.

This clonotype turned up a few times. DNA of the CDR3: TGTGCCATCAGTGGGGCACAGGGGAAGGATCAGCCCCAGCATTTT. The encoded protein is CAISGAQGKDQPQHF. The chain employs TRBV10-3 and TRBJ1-5; 7 nucleotides agree with TRBD1. Looked up from germline, CDR1 is ENHRY and CDR2 is SYGVKD. This CDR3 is built from 15 residues. V lost 4 bases to trimming and J lost 5 bases; unmatched junction nucleotides: 8.

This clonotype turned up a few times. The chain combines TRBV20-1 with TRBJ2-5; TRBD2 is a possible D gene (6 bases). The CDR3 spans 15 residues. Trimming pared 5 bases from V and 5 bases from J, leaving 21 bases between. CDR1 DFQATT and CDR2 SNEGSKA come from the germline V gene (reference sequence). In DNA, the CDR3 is TGCAGTGCTCTTTACCGGGACTCCTCTATCGAGACCCAGTACTTC. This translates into CSALYRDSSIETQYF.

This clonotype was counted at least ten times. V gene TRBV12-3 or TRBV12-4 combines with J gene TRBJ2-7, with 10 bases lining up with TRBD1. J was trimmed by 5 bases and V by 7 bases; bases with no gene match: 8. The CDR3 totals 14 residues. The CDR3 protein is CASTAGQGIDEQYF. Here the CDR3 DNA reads TGTGCCAGCACCGCGGGACAGGGGATCGACGAGCAGTACTTC.

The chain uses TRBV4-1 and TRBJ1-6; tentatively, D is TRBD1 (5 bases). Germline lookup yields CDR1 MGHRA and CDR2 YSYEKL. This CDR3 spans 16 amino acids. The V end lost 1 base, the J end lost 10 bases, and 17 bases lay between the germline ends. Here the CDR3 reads CASSQVLGRDRSPLHF. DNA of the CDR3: TGCGCCAGCAGCCAAGTATTGGGCAGGGATAGGTCACCCCTCCACTTT.

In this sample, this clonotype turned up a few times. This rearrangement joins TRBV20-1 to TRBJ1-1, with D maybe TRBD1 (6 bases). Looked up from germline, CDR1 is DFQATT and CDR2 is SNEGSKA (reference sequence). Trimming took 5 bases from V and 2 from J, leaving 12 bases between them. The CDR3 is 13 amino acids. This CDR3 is CSAGVGANTEAFF. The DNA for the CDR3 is TGCAGTGCTGGGGTGGGGGCCAACACTGAAGCTTTCTTT.

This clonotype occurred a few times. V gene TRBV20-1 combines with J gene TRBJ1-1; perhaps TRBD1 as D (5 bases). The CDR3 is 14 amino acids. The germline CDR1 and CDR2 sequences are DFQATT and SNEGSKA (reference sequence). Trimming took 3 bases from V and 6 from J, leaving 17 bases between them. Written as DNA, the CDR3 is TGCAGTGCTAGCCCAGGGATGGGTTTCTCTGAAGCTTTCTTT. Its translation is CSASPGMGFSEAFF.

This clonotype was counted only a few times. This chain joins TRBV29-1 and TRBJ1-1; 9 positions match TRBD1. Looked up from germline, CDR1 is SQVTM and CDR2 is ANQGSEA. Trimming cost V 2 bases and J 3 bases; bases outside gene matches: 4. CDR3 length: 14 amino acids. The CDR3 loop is CSVETGGADTEAFF. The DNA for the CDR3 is TGCAGCGTTGAAACAGGGGGCGCGGACACTGAAGCTTTCTTT.

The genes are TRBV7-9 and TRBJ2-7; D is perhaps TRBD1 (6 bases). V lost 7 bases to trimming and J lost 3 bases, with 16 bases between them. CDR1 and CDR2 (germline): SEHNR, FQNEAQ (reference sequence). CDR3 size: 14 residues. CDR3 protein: CASNQWDIIYEQYF. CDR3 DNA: TGTGCCAGCAACCAATGGGACATCATCTACGAGCAGTACTTC.

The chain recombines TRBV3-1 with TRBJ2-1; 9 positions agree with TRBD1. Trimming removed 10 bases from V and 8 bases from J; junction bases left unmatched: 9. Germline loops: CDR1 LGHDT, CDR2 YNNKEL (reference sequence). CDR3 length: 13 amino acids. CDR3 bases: TGTGCCACCCAGGACAGGGGTCACGATGAGCAGTTCTTC. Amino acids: CATQDRGHDEQFF.

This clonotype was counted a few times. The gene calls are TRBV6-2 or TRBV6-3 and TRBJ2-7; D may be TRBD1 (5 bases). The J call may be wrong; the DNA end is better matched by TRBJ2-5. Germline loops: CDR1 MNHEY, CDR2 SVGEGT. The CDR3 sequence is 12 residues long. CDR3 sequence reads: CASSYYRETQYF. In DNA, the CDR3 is TGTGCCAGCAGTTACTACAGGGAGACCCAGTACTTC.